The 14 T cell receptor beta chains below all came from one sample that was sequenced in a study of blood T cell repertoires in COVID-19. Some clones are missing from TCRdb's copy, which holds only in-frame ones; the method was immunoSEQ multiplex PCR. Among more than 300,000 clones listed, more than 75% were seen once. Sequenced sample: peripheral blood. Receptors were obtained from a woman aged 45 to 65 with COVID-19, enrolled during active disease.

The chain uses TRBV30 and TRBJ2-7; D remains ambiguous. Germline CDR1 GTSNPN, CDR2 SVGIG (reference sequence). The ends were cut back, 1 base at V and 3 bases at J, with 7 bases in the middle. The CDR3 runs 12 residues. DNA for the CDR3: TGTGCCTGGAGTGCCCTATTCTACGAGCAGTACTTC. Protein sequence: CAWSALFYEQYF.

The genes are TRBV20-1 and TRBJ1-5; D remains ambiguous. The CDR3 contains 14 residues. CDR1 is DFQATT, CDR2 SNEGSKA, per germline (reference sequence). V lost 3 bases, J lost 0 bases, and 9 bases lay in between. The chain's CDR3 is CSASPRNSNQPQHF. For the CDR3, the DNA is TGCAGTGCTAGTCCGAGGAATAGCAATCAGCCCCAGCATTTT.

CDR3 nucleotide sequence: TGTGCCAGCTCACCATTACAGGAGATATATGGCTACACCTTC. Translated: CASSPLQEIYGYTF. The chain couples TRBV18 to TRBJ1-2; tentative D call: TRBD1 (5 bases). Trimming took off 2 bases at V and 5 bases at J, with 12 bases between the two ends. This CDR3 comprises 14 residues. The germline gives CDR1 KGHSH, CDR2 LQKENI.

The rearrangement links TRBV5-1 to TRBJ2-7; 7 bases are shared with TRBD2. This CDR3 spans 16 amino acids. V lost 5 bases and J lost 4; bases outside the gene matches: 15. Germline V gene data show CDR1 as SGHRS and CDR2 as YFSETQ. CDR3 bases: TGCGCCAGCAGGGCAGTTCCGGACGGGGGGTTATACGAGCAGTACTTC. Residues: CASRAVPDGGLYEQYF.

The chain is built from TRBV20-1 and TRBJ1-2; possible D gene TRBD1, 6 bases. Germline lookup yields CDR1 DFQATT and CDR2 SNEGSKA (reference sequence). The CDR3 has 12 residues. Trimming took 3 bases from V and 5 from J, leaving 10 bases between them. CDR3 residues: CSASLTGYGYTF. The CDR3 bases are TGCAGTGCTAGTTTAACAGGGTATGGCTACACCTTC.

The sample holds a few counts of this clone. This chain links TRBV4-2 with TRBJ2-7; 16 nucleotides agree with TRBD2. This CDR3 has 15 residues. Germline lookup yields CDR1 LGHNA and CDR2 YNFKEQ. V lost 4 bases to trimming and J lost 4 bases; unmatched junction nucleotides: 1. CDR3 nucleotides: TGTGCCAGCAGCCGGGGACTAGCGGGAGGGTACGAGCAGTACTTC. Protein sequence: CASSRGLAGGYEQYF.

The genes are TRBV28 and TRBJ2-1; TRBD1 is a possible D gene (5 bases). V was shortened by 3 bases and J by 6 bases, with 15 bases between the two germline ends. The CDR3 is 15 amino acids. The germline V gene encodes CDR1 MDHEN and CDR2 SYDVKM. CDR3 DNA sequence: TGTGCCAGCAGTTTTAGGGGCTCCAACACCAATGAGCAGTTCTTC. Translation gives CASSFRGSNTNEQFF.

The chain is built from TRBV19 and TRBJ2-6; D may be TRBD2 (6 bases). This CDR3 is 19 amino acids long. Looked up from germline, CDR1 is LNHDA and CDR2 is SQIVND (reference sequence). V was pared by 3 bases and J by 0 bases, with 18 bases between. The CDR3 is CASSMGDWAGTSGANVLTF. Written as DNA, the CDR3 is TGTGCCAGTAGTATGGGGGACTGGGCTGGTACCTCTGGGGCCAACGTCCTGACTTTC.

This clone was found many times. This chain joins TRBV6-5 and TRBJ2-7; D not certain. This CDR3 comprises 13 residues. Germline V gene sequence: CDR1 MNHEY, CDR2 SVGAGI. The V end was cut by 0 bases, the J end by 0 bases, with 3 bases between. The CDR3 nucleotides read TGTGCCAGCAGTTACTCCAGCTCCTACGAGCAGTACTTC. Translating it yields CASSYSSSYEQYF.

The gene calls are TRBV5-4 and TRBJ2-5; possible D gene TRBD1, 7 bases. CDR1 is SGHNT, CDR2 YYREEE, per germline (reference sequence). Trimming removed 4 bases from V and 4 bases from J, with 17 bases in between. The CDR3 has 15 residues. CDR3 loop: CASSTDREVLETQYF. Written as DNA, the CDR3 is TGTGCCAGCAGCACTGACAGGGAGGTTTTAGAGACCCAGTACTTC.

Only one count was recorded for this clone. In DNA, the CDR3 is TGTGCCTGGAGCTGGCGGAGCACAGATACGCAGTATTTT. Its translation is CAWSWRSTDTQYF. The chain recombines TRBV30 with TRBJ2-3; D uncertain. V lost 3 bases and J lost 0, with 7 bases in between. This CDR3 is built from 13 residues. The germline gives CDR1 GTSNPN, CDR2 SVGIG (reference sequence).

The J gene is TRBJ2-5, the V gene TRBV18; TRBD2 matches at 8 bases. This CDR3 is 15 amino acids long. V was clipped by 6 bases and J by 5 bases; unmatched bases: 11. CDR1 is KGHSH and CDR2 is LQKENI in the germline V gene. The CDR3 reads CASSRGAGEVETQYF. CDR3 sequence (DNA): TGTGCCAGCTCCCGAGGAGCGGGAGAGGTGGAGACCCAGTACTTC.

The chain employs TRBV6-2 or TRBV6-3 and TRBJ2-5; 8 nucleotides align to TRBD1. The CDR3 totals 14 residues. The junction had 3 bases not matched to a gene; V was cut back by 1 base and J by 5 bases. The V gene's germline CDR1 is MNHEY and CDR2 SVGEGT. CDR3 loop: CASSYWTGWETQYF. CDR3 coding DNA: TGTGCCAGCAGTTACTGGACAGGGTGGGAGACCCAGTACTTC.

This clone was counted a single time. CDR3 sequence reads: CAWSVRLEALHF. In DNA, the CDR3 is TGTGCCTGGAGTGTACGCCTCGAGGCCCTCCACTTT. The rearrangement uses TRBV30 and TRBJ1-6; no clear D gene. V was cut by 0 bases and J by 14 bases, with 11 bases left in between. The germline V gene encodes CDR1 GTSNPN and CDR2 SVGIG (reference sequence). The CDR3 covers 12 residues.